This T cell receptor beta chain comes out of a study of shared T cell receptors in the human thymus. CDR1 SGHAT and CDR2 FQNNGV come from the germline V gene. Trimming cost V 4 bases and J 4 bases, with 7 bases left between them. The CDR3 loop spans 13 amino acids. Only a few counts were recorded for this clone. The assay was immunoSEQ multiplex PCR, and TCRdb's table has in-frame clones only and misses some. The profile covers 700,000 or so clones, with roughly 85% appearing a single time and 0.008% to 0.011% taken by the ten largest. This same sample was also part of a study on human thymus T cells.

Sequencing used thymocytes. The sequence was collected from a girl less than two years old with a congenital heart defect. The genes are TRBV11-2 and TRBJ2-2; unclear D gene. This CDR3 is CASSSRLTGELFF. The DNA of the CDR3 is TGTGCCAGCAGCTCTCGACTCACCGGGGAGCTGTTTTTT.